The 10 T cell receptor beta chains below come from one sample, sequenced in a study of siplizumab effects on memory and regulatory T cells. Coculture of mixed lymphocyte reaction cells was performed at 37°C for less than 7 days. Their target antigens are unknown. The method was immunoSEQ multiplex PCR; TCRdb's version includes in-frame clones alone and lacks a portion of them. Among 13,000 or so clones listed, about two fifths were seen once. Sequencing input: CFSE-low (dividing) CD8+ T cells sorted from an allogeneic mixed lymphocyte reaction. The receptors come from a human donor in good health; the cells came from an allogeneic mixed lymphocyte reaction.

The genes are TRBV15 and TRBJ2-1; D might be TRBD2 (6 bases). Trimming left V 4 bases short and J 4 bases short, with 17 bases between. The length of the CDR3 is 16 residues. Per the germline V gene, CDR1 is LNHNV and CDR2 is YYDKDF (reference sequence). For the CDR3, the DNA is TGTGCCACCAGCACCTCGATTGGGCGGGAATACAATGAGCAGTTCTTC. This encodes CATSTSIGREYNEQFF.

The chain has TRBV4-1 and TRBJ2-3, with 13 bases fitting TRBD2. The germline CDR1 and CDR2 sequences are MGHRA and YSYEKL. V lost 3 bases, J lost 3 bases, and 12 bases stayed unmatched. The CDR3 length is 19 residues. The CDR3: CASSQRTGGLAGTTDTQYF. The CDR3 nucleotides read TGCGCCAGCAGCCAGCGGACGGGGGGACTAGCGGGAACAACAGATACGCAGTATTTT.

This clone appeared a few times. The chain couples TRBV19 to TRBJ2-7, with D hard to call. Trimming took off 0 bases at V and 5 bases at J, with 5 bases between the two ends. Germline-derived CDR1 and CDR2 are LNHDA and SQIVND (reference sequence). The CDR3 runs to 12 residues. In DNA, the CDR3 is TGTGCCAGTAGTATAGAACGCCACGAGCAGTACTTC. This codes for CASSIERHEQYF.

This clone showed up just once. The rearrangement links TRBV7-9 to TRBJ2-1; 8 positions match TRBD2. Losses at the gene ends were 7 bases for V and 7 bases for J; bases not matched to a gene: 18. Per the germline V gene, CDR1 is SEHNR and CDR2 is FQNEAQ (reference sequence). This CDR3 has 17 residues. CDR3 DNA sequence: TGTGCCAGCAATTTCACCCTCGCGGCGGGGGGTAGGAATGAGCAGTTCTTC. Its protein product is CASNFTLAAGGRNEQFF.

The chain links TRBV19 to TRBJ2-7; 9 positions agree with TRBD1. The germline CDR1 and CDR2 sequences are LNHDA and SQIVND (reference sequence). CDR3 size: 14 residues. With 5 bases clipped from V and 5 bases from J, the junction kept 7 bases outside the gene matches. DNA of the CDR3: TGTGCCAGTAGTTCAGACAGGGGGGTCCACGAGCAGTACTTC. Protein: CASSSDRGVHEQYF.

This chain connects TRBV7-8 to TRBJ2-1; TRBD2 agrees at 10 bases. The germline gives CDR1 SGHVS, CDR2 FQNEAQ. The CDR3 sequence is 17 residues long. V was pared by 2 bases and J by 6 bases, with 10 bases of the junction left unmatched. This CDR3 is CASSLTQRGGLSNEQFF. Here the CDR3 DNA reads TGTGCCAGCAGCTTAACCCAGCGGGGGGGCTTGTCCAATGAGCAGTTCTTC.

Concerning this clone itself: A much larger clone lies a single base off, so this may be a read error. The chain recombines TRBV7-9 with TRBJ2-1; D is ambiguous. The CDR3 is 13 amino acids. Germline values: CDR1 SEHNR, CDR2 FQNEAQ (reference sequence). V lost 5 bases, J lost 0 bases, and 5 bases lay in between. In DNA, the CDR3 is TGTGCCAGCAGCAGGAGCTCCTACAATGAGCAGTTCTTC. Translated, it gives CASSRSSYNEQFF.

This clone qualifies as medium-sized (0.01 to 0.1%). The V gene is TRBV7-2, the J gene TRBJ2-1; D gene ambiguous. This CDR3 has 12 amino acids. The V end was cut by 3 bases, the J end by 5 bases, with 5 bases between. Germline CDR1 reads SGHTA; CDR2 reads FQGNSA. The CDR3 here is CASSFGHNEQFF. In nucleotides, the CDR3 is TGTGCCAGCAGCTTCGGGCACAATGAGCAGTTCTTC.

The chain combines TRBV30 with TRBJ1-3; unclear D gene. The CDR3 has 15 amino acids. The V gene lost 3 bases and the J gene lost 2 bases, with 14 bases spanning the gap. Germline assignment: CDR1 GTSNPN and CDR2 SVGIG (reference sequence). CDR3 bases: TGTGCCTGGAGCGCAACCGGCGGGGCTGGAAACACCATATATTTT. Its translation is CAWSATGGAGNTIYF.

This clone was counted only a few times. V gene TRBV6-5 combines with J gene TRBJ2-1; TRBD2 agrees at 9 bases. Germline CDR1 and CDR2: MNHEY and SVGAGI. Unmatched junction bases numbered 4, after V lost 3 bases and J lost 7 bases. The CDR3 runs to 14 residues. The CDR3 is CASSYAGGPNEQFF. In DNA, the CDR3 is TGTGCCAGCAGTTATGCGGGAGGGCCTAATGAGCAGTTCTTC.